This T cell receptor beta chain was documented in a study of cytomegalovirus exposure and HLA in healthy donors. General observations from the study: Associated with cytomegalovirus, according to the listing, were some 180 TCR beta chains.

Trimming pared 4 bases from V and 6 bases from J, leaving 18 bases between. Looked up from germline, CDR1 is SGDLS and CDR2 is YYNGEE. This CDR3 is 15 amino acids long. PCR primers comprised 60 Vbeta and 13 Jbeta primers. TCRdb's table, derived via immunoSEQ multiplex PCR, lists solely in-frame clones and lacks some. This sample yields about 160,000 clones, of which 84% are seen a single time; under 1.1% belongs to the top ten. Comments on this clone: Antigen unknown.

Healthy bone marrow donors made up the donor group. Sequencing was done on a sample of PBMCs. This TCR was recovered from a man aged 25-45 years in good health and CMV-seronegative. The rearrangement links TRBV9 to TRBJ2-3; D possibly corresponds to TRBD2 (7 bases). The CDR3 spells CASSLITGGRDTQYF. CDR3 sequence (DNA): TGTGCCAGCAGCCTCATCACGGGGGGCAGGGATACGCAGTATTTT.